This TCR beta chain was sequenced during a study of human CD8 memory T cell subsets. Preparation of the TCR beta libraries relied on UMI-labeled 5' RACE. After re-calling the 5' RACE reads, TCRdb lists one entry per CDR3 protein, DNA absent. The data show about 9,300 distinct CDR3 sequences, and the top ten clones hold roughly a fifth. Germline assignment: CDR1 SGHVS and CDR2 FNYEAQ. The CDR3 runs 16 residues. This clonotype was obtained from a human donor in good health. This chain connects TRBV7-6 to TRBJ2-5; checking the TCRdb D call of TRBD1 is not possible without DNA. Sequencing used CD8+ T cells from PBMCs. CDR3 region: CASRSRRGQGKETQYF.